This TCR beta chain stems from a study of human T cells and chemical hapten exposure. From the RACE reads, TCRdb called clonotypes with MiXCR, one entry per CDR3 protein. The data hold 280,000 or so distinct CDR3 sequences, with approximately 7.5% observed a single time. V was shortened by 3 bases and J by 5 bases, with 17 bases between the two germline ends. This CDR3 has 14 amino acids. Germline CDR1 DFQATT, CDR2 SNEGSKA (reference sequence). Time point denoted: pre-sensitization, week 0. Stated treatment: therapeutic diphenylcyclopropenone sensitization with weekly scalp DPC. The count of this clonotype is one.

The sequence came from a man between 18 and 35 years old with alopecia areata. Some clones in this sample may be carry-over from other donors' samples. Sample: whole blood, taken in connection with sensitization to the hapten diphenylcyclopropenone (DPC). The V and J genes are TRBV20-1 and TRBJ2-7; D possibly corresponds to TRBD1 (5 bases). In DNA form, the CDR3 reads TGCAGTGCTAGTACTCTACAGGCCGGCGACGAGCAGTACTTC. As protein: CSASTLQAGDEQYF.